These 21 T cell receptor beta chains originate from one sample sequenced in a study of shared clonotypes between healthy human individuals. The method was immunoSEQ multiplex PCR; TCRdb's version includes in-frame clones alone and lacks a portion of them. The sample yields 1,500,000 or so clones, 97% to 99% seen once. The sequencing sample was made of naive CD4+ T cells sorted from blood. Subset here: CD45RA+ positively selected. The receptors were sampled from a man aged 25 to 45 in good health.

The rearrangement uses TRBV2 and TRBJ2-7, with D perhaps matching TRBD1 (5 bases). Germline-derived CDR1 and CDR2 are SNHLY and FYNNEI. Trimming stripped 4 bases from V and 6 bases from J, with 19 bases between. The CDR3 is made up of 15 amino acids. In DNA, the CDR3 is TGTGCCAGCAGTGGATATGCAAGGGGTTCTGGCGAGCAGTACTTC. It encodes CASSGYARGSGEQYF.

The CDR3 DNA is TGTGCCAGCTCACTAGCGGGTAATACGGAGACCCAGTACTTC. Translation: CASSLAGNTETQYF. V usage is TRBV18 and J usage is TRBJ2-5; 7 bases fit TRBD2. The V and J ends lost 4 bases and 5 bases, in that order; junction bases with no gene match: 7. Germline CDR1 reads KGHSH; CDR2 reads LQKENI. The CDR3 is 14 residues long.

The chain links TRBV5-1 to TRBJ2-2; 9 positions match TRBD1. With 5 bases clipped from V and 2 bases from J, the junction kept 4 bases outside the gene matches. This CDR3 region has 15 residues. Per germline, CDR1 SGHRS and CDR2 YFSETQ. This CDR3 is CASSSQGANTGELFF. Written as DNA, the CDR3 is TGCGCCAGCAGTTCACAGGGGGCAAACACCGGGGAGCTGTTTTTT.

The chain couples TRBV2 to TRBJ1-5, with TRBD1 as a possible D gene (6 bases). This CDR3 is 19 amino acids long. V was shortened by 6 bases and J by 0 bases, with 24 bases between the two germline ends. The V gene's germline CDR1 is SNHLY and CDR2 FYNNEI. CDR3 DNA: TGTGCCAGCAGCCCGATAGGGGCCAGGGGCGCGAATAGCAATCAGCCCCAGCATTTT. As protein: CASSPIGARGANSNQPQHF.

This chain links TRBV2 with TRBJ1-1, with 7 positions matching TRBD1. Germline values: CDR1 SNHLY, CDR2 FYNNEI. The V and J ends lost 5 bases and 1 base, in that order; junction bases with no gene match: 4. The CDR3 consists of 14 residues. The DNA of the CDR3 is TGTGCCAGCAGTAAGGACAGGCCGAACACTGAAGCTTTCTTT. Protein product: CASSKDRPNTEAFF.

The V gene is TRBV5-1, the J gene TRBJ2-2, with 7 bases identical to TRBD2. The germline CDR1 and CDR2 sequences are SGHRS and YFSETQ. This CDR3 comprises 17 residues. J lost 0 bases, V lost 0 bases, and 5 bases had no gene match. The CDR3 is CASSLASGWTNTGELFF. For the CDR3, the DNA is TGCGCCAGCAGCTTGGCTAGCGGTTGGACGAACACCGGGGAGCTGTTTTTT.

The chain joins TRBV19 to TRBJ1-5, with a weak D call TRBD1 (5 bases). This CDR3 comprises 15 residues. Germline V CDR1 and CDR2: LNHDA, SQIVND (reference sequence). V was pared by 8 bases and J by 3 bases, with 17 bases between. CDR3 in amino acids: CASSEAGRHNQPQHF. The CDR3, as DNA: TGTGCCAGTTCGGAGGCAGGGCGCCACAATCAGCCCCAGCATTTT.

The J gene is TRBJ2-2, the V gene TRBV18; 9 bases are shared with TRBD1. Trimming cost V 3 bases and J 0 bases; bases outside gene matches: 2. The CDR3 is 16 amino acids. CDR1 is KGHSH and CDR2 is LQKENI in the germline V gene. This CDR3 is CASSPGQGTNTGELFF. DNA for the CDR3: TGTGCCAGCTCACCGGGACAGGGAACGAACACCGGGGAGCTGTTTTTT.

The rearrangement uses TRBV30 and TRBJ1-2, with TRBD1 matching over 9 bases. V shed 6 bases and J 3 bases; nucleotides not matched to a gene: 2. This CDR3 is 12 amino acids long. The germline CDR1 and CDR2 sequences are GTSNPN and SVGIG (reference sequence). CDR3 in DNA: TGTGCCTGCCGACAGGGGGACTATGGCTACACCTTC. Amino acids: CACRQGDYGYTF.

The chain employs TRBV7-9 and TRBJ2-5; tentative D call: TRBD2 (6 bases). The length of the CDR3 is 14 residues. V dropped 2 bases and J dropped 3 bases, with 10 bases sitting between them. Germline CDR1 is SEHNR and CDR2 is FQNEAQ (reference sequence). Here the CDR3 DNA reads TGTGCCAGCAGCTTAAGTTCGGGGGAAGAGACCCAGTACTTC. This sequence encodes CASSLSSGEETQYF.

The CDR3 spells CASKGDRTHSNQPQHF. As DNA, the CDR3 is TGTGCCAGTAAAGGGGACAGGACCCATAGCAATCAGCCCCAGCATTTT. The chain joins TRBV19 to TRBJ1-5; 8 positions match TRBD1. The CDR3 covers 16 residues. The V and J ends lost 7 bases and 0 bases, in that order; junction bases with no gene match: 8. CDR1 LNHDA and CDR2 SQIVND come from the germline V gene (reference sequence).

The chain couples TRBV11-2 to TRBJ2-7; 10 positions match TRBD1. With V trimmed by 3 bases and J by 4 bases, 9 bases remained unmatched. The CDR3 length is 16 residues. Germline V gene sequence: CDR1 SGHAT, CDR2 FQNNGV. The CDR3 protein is CASSFGTGDSRYEQYF. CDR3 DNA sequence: TGTGCCAGCAGCTTCGGGACAGGGGACTCGCGGTACGAGCAGTACTTC.

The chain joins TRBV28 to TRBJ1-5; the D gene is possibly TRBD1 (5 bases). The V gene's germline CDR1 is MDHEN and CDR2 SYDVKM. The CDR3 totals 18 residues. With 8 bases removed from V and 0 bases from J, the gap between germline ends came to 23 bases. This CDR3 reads CASGPMGMGRLSNQPQHF. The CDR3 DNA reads TGTGCCAGCGGGCCGATGGGAATGGGGCGGCTTAGCAATCAGCCCCAGCATTTT.

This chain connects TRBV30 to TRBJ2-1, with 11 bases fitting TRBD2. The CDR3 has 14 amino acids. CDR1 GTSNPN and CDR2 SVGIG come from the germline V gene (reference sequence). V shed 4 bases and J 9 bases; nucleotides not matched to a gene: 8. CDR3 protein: CAWNLVAGGSEQFF. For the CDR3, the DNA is TGTGCCTGGAACTTGGTAGCGGGAGGGTCTGAGCAGTTCTTC.

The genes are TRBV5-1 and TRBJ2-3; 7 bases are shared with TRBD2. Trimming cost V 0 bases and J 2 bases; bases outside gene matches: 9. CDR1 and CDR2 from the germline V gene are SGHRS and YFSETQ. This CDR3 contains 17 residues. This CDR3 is CASSLALAGVNTDTQYF. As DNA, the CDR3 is TGCGCCAGCAGCTTGGCCCTCGCGGGAGTTAACACAGATACGCAGTATTTT.

The CDR3, as DNA: TGTGCCATCAGTGAGTCGAGAGGTGTCGAGACCCAGTACTTC. It codes for CAISESRGVETQYF. The chain employs TRBV10-3 and TRBJ2-5; D gene unclear. V gave up 0 bases and J gave up 5 bases, with 10 bases separating them. There are 14 residues in the CDR3. CDR1 is ENHRY, CDR2 SYGVKD, per germline.

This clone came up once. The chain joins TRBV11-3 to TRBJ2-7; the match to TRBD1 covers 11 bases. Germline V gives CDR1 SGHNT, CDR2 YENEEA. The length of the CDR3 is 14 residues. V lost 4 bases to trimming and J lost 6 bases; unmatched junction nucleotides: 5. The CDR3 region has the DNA TGTGCCAGCAGCTCGGCGGGACAGGGGGTCGAGCAGTACTTC. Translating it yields CASSSAGQGVEQYF.

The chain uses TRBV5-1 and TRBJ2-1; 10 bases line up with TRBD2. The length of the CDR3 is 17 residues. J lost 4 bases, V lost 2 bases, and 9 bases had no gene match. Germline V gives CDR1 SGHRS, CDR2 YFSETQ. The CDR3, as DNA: TGCGCCAGCAGCTTTGGGAACTTAGCGGGAGGTTACAATGAGCAGTTCTTC. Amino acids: CASSFGNLAGGYNEQFF. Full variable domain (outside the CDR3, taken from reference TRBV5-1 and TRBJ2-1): KAGVTQTPRYLIKTRGQQVTLSCSPISGHRSVSWYQQTPGQGLQFLFEYFSETQRNKGNFPGRFSGRQFSNSRSEMNVSTLELGDSALYLCASSFGNLAGGYNEQFFGPGTRLTVL.

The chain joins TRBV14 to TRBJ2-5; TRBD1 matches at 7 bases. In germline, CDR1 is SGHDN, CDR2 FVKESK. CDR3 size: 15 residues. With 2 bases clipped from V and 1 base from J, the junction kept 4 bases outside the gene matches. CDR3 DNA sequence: TGTGCCAGCAGCCAAACAGGGGCGCGCCAAGAGACCCAGTACTTC. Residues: CASSQTGARQETQYF.

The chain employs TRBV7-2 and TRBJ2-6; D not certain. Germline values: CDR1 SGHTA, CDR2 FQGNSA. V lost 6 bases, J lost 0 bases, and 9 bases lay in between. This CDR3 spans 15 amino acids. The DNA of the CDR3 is TGTGCCAGCAGTTCCCATGGCTCTGGGGCCAACGTCCTGACTTTC. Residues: CASSSHGSGANVLTF.

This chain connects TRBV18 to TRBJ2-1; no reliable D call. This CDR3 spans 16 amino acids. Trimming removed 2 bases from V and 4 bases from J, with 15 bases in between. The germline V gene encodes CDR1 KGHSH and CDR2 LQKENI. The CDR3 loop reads CASSPVVLGKYNEQFF. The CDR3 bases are TGTGCCAGCTCACCAGTAGTCTTGGGGAAGTACAATGAGCAGTTCTTC.